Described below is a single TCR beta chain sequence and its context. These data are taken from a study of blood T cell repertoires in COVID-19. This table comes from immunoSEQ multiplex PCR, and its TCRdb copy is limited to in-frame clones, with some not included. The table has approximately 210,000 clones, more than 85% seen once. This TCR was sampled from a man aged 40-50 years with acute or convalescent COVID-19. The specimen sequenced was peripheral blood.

The CDR3 bases are TGCGCCAGCAGCCCCCCACAGGGGATGAACACTGAAGCTTTCTTT. As protein: CASSPPQGMNTEAFF. V usage is TRBV5-1 and J usage is TRBJ1-1; 7 bases match TRBD1. Germline V lookup: CDR1 SGHRS, CDR2 YFSETQ. Germline trimming cut 4 bases from V and 0 bases from J; bases unmatched to any gene: 6. The CDR3 is made up of 15 amino acids.